Listed here are 18 T cell receptor beta chains from one sample, sequenced in a study of T cell repertoires in cytomegalovirus infection. The antigens of these receptors remain unknown. TCRdb passed the reads through MiXCR, listing each CDR3 protein once. The table has hundreds of thousands of distinct CDR3 sequences, about 33% seen once. The material sequenced was cultured PBMCs, taken from culture after CMV antigen stimulation. The receptors come from a human donor in good health (CMV status not recorded). Some clones in this sample may be carry-over from other donors' samples.

The rearrangement uses TRBV11-2 and TRBJ2-3; 8 bases agree with TRBD2. The ends lost 0 bases at V and 8 bases at J; junction bases unmatched: 16. This CDR3 contains 18 residues. CDR1 is SGHAT and CDR2 is FQNNGV in the germline V gene. CDR3 bases: TGTGCCAGCAGCTTAGAATTAACTAGCGGACACAGGCCGGGTACGCAGTATTTT. Protein product: CASSLELTSGHRPGTQYF.

This clonotype has only a few counts. The J gene is TRBJ2-1, the V gene TRBV6-5; 13 bases are a match to TRBD2. This CDR3 is 19 amino acids long. V shed 4 bases, J shed 4 bases, and the junction held 13 bases outside the gene matches. Germline CDR1 and CDR2: MNHEY and SVGAGI. DNA of the CDR3: TGTGCCAGCAGTTTAGGACTAGCGGGAGTTGCCCCCAGATACAATGAGCAGTTCTTC. Protein: CASSLGLAGVAPRYNEQFF.

The chain recombines TRBV28 with TRBJ2-7; D uncertain. V lost 5 bases and J lost 2, with 10 bases in between. In germline, CDR1 is MDHEN, CDR2 SYDVKM. The CDR3 is 13 amino acids. The CDR3 coding sequence is TGTGCCAGCAGTACGACGGCTACCTACGAGCAGTACGTC. Protein sequence: CASSTTATYEQYV.

The rearrangement links TRBV19 to TRBJ2-5; 7 nucleotides agree with TRBD2. V lost 1 base and J lost 1; bases outside the gene matches: 3. The CDR3 is made up of 15 amino acids. The germline V gene encodes CDR1 LNHDA and CDR2 SQIVND (reference sequence). DNA of the CDR3: TGTGCCAGTAGTATAGGTGGACTAGGCCAAGAGACCCAGTACTTC. Translating it yields CASSIGGLGQETQYF.

The chain has TRBV2 and TRBJ2-7; TRBD2 aligns across 7 bases. CDR1 is SNHLY and CDR2 is FYNNEI in the germline V gene. This CDR3 has 13 residues. The V and J ends lost 8 bases and 4 bases, in that order; junction bases with no gene match: 8. CDR3 in amino acids: CASEGLSYYEQYF. The CDR3 bases are TGTGCCAGCGAGGGACTATCCTATTACGAGCAGTACTTC.

This clonotype was picked up a small number of times. This rearrangement joins TRBV7-2 to TRBJ2-1, with a weak D call TRBD2 (7 bases). The CDR3 is made up of 14 amino acids. The V gene lost 8 bases and the J gene lost 5 bases, with 16 bases spanning the gap. The germline V gene has CDR1 SGHTA and CDR2 FQGNSA. The CDR3 DNA reads as TGTGCCAGCCCCACCGGGGGGCTTAACAATGAGCAGTTCTTC. Translation: CASPTGGLNNEQFF.

There are a few counts of this clonotype. Here the CDR3 DNA reads TGTGCCAGCGGGAGGCTAGCGGGAGGACAAGAGCAGTTCTTC. It encodes CASGRLAGGQEQFF. The chain recombines TRBV19 with TRBJ2-1, with TRBD2 matching over 11 bases. The V and J ends lost 9 bases and 10 bases, in that order; junction bases with no gene match: 11. In germline, CDR1 is LNHDA, CDR2 SQIVND (reference sequence). The CDR3 totals 14 residues.

The chain combines TRBV2 with TRBJ2-7, with 9 bases that match TRBD2. This CDR3 is 15 amino acids long. Germline V lookup: CDR1 SNHLY, CDR2 FYNNEI. With V trimmed by 6 bases and J by 2 bases, 8 bases remained unmatched. CDR3 in amino acids: CASRKLAGVTYEQYV. CDR3 sequence (DNA): TGTGCCAGCAGGAAACTAGCGGGCGTTACCTACGAGCAGTACGTC.

There are a few counts of this clonotype. The chain has TRBV11-2 and TRBJ2-1; 9 nucleotides agree with TRBD2. With V trimmed by 1 base and J by 0 bases, 10 bases remained unmatched. The CDR3 is made up of 19 amino acids. CDR1 SGHAT and CDR2 FQNNGV come from the germline V gene. This CDR3 reads CASSLVGGGRGFSYNEQFF. CDR3 DNA sequence: TGTGCCAGCAGCTTAGTGGGTGGCGGGAGGGGCTTCTCCTACAATGAGCAGTTCTTC. Together with reference TRBV11-2 and TRBJ2-1, the CDR3 gives the full variable domain: EAGVAQSPRYKIIEKRQSVAFWCNPISGHATLYWYQQILGQGPKLLIQFQNNGVVDDSQLPKDRFSAERLKGVDSTLKIQPAKLEDSAVYLCASSLVGGGRGFSYNEQFFGPGTRLTVL.

The rearrangement links TRBV6-2 or TRBV6-3 to TRBJ2-2; weak D call: TRBD2 (5 bases). Germline-derived CDR1 and CDR2 are MNHEY and SVGEGT. The CDR3 sequence is 14 residues long. V was pared by 2 bases and J by 3 bases, with 7 bases between. For the CDR3, the DNA is TGTGCCAGCAGTTACCGGCGGGACACCGGGGAGCTGTTTTTT. It specifies CASSYRRDTGELFF.

This clonotype occurred a few times. The V and J genes are TRBV12-3 or TRBV12-4 and TRBJ1-1; perhaps TRBD1 as D (5 bases). This CDR3 comprises 13 residues. Trimming removed 3 bases from V and 4 bases from J, with 9 bases in between. The CDR3 DNA reads as TGTGCCAGCAGTTTGTACGGGACCACTGAAGCTTTCTTT. As protein: CASSLYGTTEAFF.

The chain combines TRBV7-4 with TRBJ2-5, with D perhaps being TRBD1 or TRBD2 (5 bases each). CDR1 SGHVT and CDR2 SQSDAQ come from the germline V gene. V was cut by 3 bases and J by 1 base, with 12 bases left in between. The CDR3 extends over 15 amino acids. The CDR3 loop is CASSLGPGFQETQYF. CDR3 in DNA: TGTGCCAGCAGCTTGGGACCGGGATTCCAAGAGACCCAGTACTTC.

This clonotype showed up just a few times. This chain connects TRBV7-2 to TRBJ2-3; D unresolved. Germline CDR1 and CDR2: SGHTA and FQGNSA. The length of the CDR3 is 15 residues. Trimming stripped 7 bases from V and 3 bases from J, with 17 bases between. The CDR3 is CASKRDASGTDTQYF. CDR3 nucleotide sequence: TGTGCCAGCAAACGCGATGCCTCCGGGACAGATACGCAGTATTTT.

This chain joins TRBV6-6 and TRBJ2-5; D is ambiguous. Germline CDR1 is MNHNY and CDR2 is SVGAGI (reference sequence). CDR3 length equals 14 residues. Trimming left V 2 bases short and J 3 bases short, with 10 bases between. CDR3 sequence (DNA): TGTGCCAGCAGTTACGACCGGATAAAAGAGACCCAGTACTTC. Encoded protein: CASSYDRIKETQYF.

The CDR3 region is CASSQQVYEQYV. CDR3 DNA sequence: TGTGCCAGCAGCCAACAAGTTTACGAGCAGTACGTC. This rearrangement joins TRBV2 to TRBJ2-7; unclear D gene. This CDR3 is 12 amino acids long. Germline CDR1 is SNHLY and CDR2 is FYNNEI. Trimming took 6 bases from V and 4 from J, leaving 10 bases between them.

This clonotype occurred a few times. V is TRBV5-1 and J is TRBJ2-7; D might be TRBD1 (6 bases). Germline V gene sequence: CDR1 SGHRS, CDR2 YFSETQ. This CDR3 is 14 amino acids long. V dropped 2 bases and J dropped 7 bases, with 16 bases sitting between them. CDR3 nucleotide sequence: TGCGCCAGCAGCTTCCAACAGGGCTCGGGGGAGCAGTACTTC. Translating gives CASSFQQGSGEQYF.

V usage is TRBV7-9 and J usage is TRBJ2-7; D is uncertain. Per the germline V gene, CDR1 is SEHNR and CDR2 is FQNEAQ (reference sequence). The CDR3 is 12 amino acids. Trimming left V 5 bases short and J 6 bases short, with 11 bases between. In DNA, the CDR3 is TGTGCCAGCAGCGCCGTGGCGGCCGAGCAGTACGTC. Its protein product is CASSAVAAEQYV.

V usage is TRBV5-6 and J usage is TRBJ2-5; D might be TRBD1 or TRBD2, each matching 6 bases. The CDR3 spans 12 residues. Germline CDR1 reads SGHDT; CDR2 reads YYEEEE. V was pared by 4 bases and J by 7 bases, with 11 bases between. In nucleotides, the CDR3 is TGTGCCAGCAGCCGCAGGGGAGGGACCCAGTACTTC. Translated: CASSRRGGTQYF.